The clone carrying this T cell receptor beta chain was observed many times. What it recognizes is unknown. Attachment of unique molecular identifiers to individual cDNA molecules was performed. TCRdb ran MiXCR on the 5' RACE reads and lists one entry per CDR3 protein. This repertoire shows about 55,000 distinct CDR3 sequences, about 15% found once; its top ten account for about 9.1%. The CDR3 has 13 amino acids. The V gene lost 3 bases and the J gene lost 7 bases, with 10 bases spanning the gap. This sample was included in a study of early T cells in non-severe SARS-CoV-2 infection. Study information: With bulk RNA from unsorted whole blood as input, sequencing yielded unpaired chains. Study-level findings and limits: VDJdb matching skewed toward anti-spike CD8 responses, missing private and CD4 specificities.

Sample: whole blood, taken at baseline. This clonotype was obtained from an adult who was a healthcare worker with PCR-confirmed SARS-CoV-2 infection or an uninfected control (not recorded which). The V call is TRBV12-3 or TRBV12-4, the J call TRBJ2-4; unclear D gene. The DNA for the CDR3 is TGTGCCAGCAGTTTGGAGTATCGGAACATTCAGTACTTC. Encoded protein: CASSLEYRNIQYF.